Shown below are 10 T cell receptor beta chains from a single sample sequenced in a study of shared clonotypes between healthy human individuals. Sequencing was performed with immunoSEQ multiplex PCR; in TCRdb, only in-frame clones are kept and a portion is missing. In the table there are 450,000 to 500,000 clones, around 78% of which are singletons. The specimen sequenced was PBMCs. The receptor set was obtained from a woman aged 40 to 55 in good health. Some clones in this sample may be carry-over from other donors' samples.

This chain joins TRBV6-1 and TRBJ1-2; D is unclear. Germline V gene lookup returns CDR1 MNHNS and CDR2 SASEGT. Trimming shortened V by 8 bases and J by 8 bases, and 9 bases separated the two germline ends. The CDR3 runs to 10 residues. The CDR3, as DNA: TGTGCCAGCGGTTTCGCCGGCTACACCTTC. It yields the protein CASGFAGYTF.

The J gene is TRBJ2-2, the V gene TRBV5-1; no firm D call. V lost 1 base to trimming and J lost 3 bases, with 7 bases between them. The CDR3 totals 14 residues. The V gene's germline CDR1 is SGHRS and CDR2 YFSETQ. CDR3 protein: CASSLQDHTGELFF. CDR3 nucleotide sequence: TGCGCCAGCAGCTTGCAGGACCACACCGGGGAGCTGTTTTTT.

This clone was detected once. CDR3 sequence: CASSFLEFTEAFF. As DNA, the CDR3 is TGTGCCAGCAGTTTTCTGGAATTCACTGAAGCTTTCTTT. V gene TRBV27 combines with J gene TRBJ1-1, with unresolved D. V was clipped by 3 bases and J by 4 bases, with 9 bases between them. The length of the CDR3 is 13 residues. Germline CDR1 reads MNHEY; CDR2 reads SMNVEV (reference sequence).

The chain is built from TRBV15 and TRBJ1-1; 9 positions match TRBD1. Germline lookup yields CDR1 LNHNV and CDR2 YYDKDF (reference sequence). The CDR3 consists of 16 residues. The junction had 9 bases not matched to a gene; V was cut back by 0 bases and J by 7 bases. The CDR3 DNA is TGTGCCACCAGCAGAGAACAGGGGGCGCTTATAGGTGAAGCTTTCTTT. This codes for CATSREQGALIGEAFF.

Details on this clone: A junction boundary mismatches the germline segment, possibly from a read error. The chain has TRBV19 and TRBJ2-1; D is uncertain. The CDR3 consists of 14 residues. The germline gives CDR1 LNHDA, CDR2 SQIVND (reference sequence). In DNA, the CDR3 is TGTGCCAGTAGATCACCGGGTAACGACAATGAGAAGTTCTTC. Translating gives CASRSPGNDNEKFF.

This sequence joins TRBV18 and TRBJ1-4, with 8 bases that match TRBD1. The V segment lost 6 bases and the J segment 2 bases; nucleotides outside the gene matches: 8. The CDR3 length is 16 residues. Germline CDR1 is KGHSH and CDR2 is LQKENI. The CDR3: CASSKSTGDTNEKLFF. The CDR3 region has the DNA TGTGCCAGCTCCAAATCGACAGGGGATACTAATGAAAAACTGTTTTTT. Drawing the rest from reference TRBV18 and TRBJ1-4, the complete variable domain is NAGVMQNPRHLVRRRGQEARLRCSPMKGHSHVYWYRQLPEEGLKFMVYLQKENIIDESGMPKERFSAEFPKEGPSILRIQQVVRGDSAAYFCASSKSTGDTNEKLFFGSGTQLSVL.

The chain carries TRBV5-6 and TRBJ1-2; D ambiguous. Between the trimmed V and J ends, which lost 1 base and 3 bases, there was a span of 10 bases. Germline V gene lookup returns CDR1 SGHDT and CDR2 YYEEEE. CDR3 length equals 14 residues. DNA for the CDR3: TGTGCCAGCAGCTTGCCTGGGGAAGACTATGGCTACACCTTC. It encodes CASSLPGEDYGYTF.

V is TRBV19 and J is TRBJ2-1; D uncertain. With 0 bases removed from V and 11 bases from J, the gap between germline ends came to 14 bases. Looked up from germline, CDR1 is LNHDA and CDR2 is SQIVND (reference sequence). The CDR3 covers 14 residues. The CDR3 spells CASSIDREVGKQFF. CDR3 sequence (DNA): TGTGCCAGTAGTATAGATCGAGAGGTTGGAAAGCAGTTCTTC.

The chain links TRBV11-2 to TRBJ1-2, with D perhaps TRBD1 (5 bases). The germline V gene has CDR1 SGHAT and CDR2 FQNNGV. The CDR3 runs 15 residues. V lost 1 base and J 1 base, leaving 10 bases between the germline ends. The CDR3 DNA reads TGTGCCAGCAGCTTAGGGGGCCCAGTTAACTATGGCTACACCTTC. Amino acid sequence: CASSLGGPVNYGYTF.

This clone was counted only a few times. The V and J genes are TRBV5-4 and TRBJ2-7; 8 bases agree with TRBD2. Per germline, CDR1 SGHNT and CDR2 YYREEE (reference sequence). Trimming cost V 0 bases and J 4 bases; bases outside gene matches: 6. The CDR3 covers 15 residues. The CDR3, as DNA: TGTGCCAGCAGCTTGGCCGGGGGGGGAAAGTACGAGCAGTACTTC. Amino acids: CASSLAGGGKYEQYF. The full variable domain, rest sourced from reference TRBV5-4 and TRBJ2-7, is ETGVTQSPTHLIKTRGQQVTLRCSSQSGHNTVSWYQQALGQGPQFIFQYYREEENGRGNFPPRFSGLQFPNYSSELNVNALELDDSALYLCASSLAGGGKYEQYFGPGTRLTVT.